This T cell receptor (beta chain) was sequenced for a study of PD-1 blockade in classical Hodgkin lymphoma. Profiled with immunoSEQ multiplex PCR; TCRdb holds only in-frame clones, not every one. The sample contains approximately 26,000 clones, about 90% of which appear only once. Indicated time point: newly diagnosed, previously untreated cHL patient sample. It was by magnetic negative selection that CD4+ T cells were purified from thawed PBMCs. The germline V and J ends were trimmed by 3 bases and 5 bases, with 17 bases remaining between them. Germline CDR1 is SGDLS and CDR2 is YYNGEE. The CDR3 runs to 16 residues.

This sequence joins TRBV9 and TRBJ2-2; D perhaps matches TRBD1 (8 bases). The TCR originated in a human donor with classical Hodgkin lymphoma. Sequenced sample: CD4+ T cells from blood. CDR3 sequence: CASSAPRGRGTGELFF. CDR3 nucleotide sequence: TGTGCCAGCAGCGCCCCCAGGGGGCGGGGGACCGGGGAGCTGTTTTTT.